These 10 T cell receptor beta chains were sequenced from one sample in a study of shared clonotypes between healthy human individuals. TCRdb's copy holds only in-frame clones and misses some; the assay was immunoSEQ multiplex PCR. In the table there are around 2.1 million clones, 93% of which are singletons. As defined, naive CD8 cells were CD45RO-negative and positively selected for CCR7, with terminally differentiated effector memory CD45RA+ cells excluded. Specimen: naive CD8+ T cells from PBMCs. The source of these receptors is a man in his late teens or twenties in good health. Some clones in this sample may be carry-over from other donors' samples.

The rearrangement uses TRBV28 and TRBJ2-1, with 8 bases fitting TRBD1. The CDR3 extends over 14 amino acids. From germline, CDR1 is MDHEN and CDR2 SYDVKM. V lost 3 bases to trimming and J lost 7 bases; unmatched junction nucleotides: 5. The CDR3 loop is CASSFFNRGNEQFF. Here the CDR3 DNA reads TGTGCCAGCAGTTTTTTCAACAGGGGGAATGAGCAGTTCTTC.

The J gene is TRBJ1-2, the V gene TRBV7-6; the D gene is possibly TRBD1 (5 bases). Trimming removed 1 base at V and 5 bases at J, with 8 bases between. Per the germline V gene, CDR1 is SGHVS and CDR2 is FNYEAQ. The CDR3 consists of 13 residues. CDR3 coding DNA: TGTGCCAGCAGCTTAGGACAGAGATATGGCTACACCTTC. Amino acid sequence: CASSLGQRYGYTF.

This rearrangement joins TRBV6-5 to TRBJ1-1; the D is unclear. With 2 bases removed from V and 1 base from J, the gap between germline ends came to 14 bases. CDR1 and CDR2 from the germline V gene are MNHEY and SVGAGI. This CDR3 contains 16 residues. CDR3 protein: CASSYLKLWGNTEAFF. CDR3 nucleotides: TGTGCCAGCAGTTACCTTAAACTTTGGGGGAACACTGAAGCTTTCTTT.

This clone was recorded only once. The identical CDR3 is also encoded by other nucleotide sequences in the sample. Here the CDR3 reads CASSPTSGRAYEQYF. For the CDR3, the DNA is TGTGCCAGCAGTCCGACTAGCGGGAGGGCATACGAGCAGTACTTC. This chain connects TRBV27 to TRBJ2-7, with 14 bases lining up with TRBD2. The ends lost 5 bases at V and 4 bases at J; junction bases unmatched: 4. CDR1 is MNHEY, CDR2 SMNVEV, per germline (reference sequence). There are 15 residues in the CDR3.

The CDR3, as DNA: TGTGCCAGCAGGGAATCTAGCAATCAGCCCCAGCATTTT. This sequence encodes CASRESSNQPQHF. The chain uses TRBV27 and TRBJ1-5, with no clear D. The ends were cut back, 6 bases at V and 0 bases at J, with 6 bases in the middle. The CDR3 is made up of 13 amino acids. Germline values: CDR1 MNHEY, CDR2 SMNVEV (reference sequence).

V and J are TRBV4-3 and TRBJ2-5; TRBD2 aligns across 9 bases. Germline CDR1 reads LGHNA; CDR2 reads YSLEER. The V gene end was trimmed by 0 bases and the J gene end by 4 bases; junction bases not matched to a gene: 12. The CDR3 length is 18 residues. CDR3 in amino acids: CASSQEGLWTSVRETQYF. As DNA, the CDR3 is TGCGCCAGCAGCCAAGAAGGACTTTGGACTAGCGTCCGAGAGACCCAGTACTTC.

V gene TRBV4-2 combines with J gene TRBJ2-3; possible D gene TRBD2, 5 bases. V dropped 5 bases and J dropped 1 base, with 16 bases sitting between them. This CDR3 region has 16 residues. Germline values: CDR1 LGHNA, CDR2 YNFKEQ. CDR3: CASSTPGDGGTDTQYF. Written as DNA, the CDR3 is TGTGCCAGCAGCACCCCCGGGGATGGCGGCACAGATACGCAGTATTTT.

The rearrangement links TRBV6-1 to TRBJ2-7; TRBD2 is a possible D gene (6 bases). This CDR3 has 14 amino acids. Germline loops: CDR1 MNHNS, CDR2 SASEGT. V was clipped by 8 bases and J by 6 bases, with 20 bases between them. The CDR3 coding sequence is TGTGCCAGCCTCAAACGAGGCGGGGTCGCCGAGCAGTACTTC. Its protein is CASLKRGGVAEQYF.

The chain joins TRBV5-8 to TRBJ2-5, with a weak D call TRBD2 (5 bases). CDR1 and CDR2 (germline): SGHTS, YDEGEE. The CDR3 runs to 15 residues. The V end lost 1 base, the J end lost 7 bases, and 17 bases lay between the germline ends. The CDR3 spells CASSLISASGGTQYF. The CDR3 region has the DNA TGTGCCAGCAGCTTGATCTCTGCGTCCGGAGGGACCCAGTACTTC.

The chain has TRBV27 and TRBJ2-3, with D unclear. V lost 5 bases and J lost 0, with 12 bases in between. Germline V lookup: CDR1 MNHEY, CDR2 SMNVEV (reference sequence). CDR3 length equals 15 residues. This CDR3 is CASSARIYSTDTQYF. The CDR3 coding sequence is TGTGCCAGCAGTGCAAGAATCTATAGCACAGATACGCAGTATTTT.